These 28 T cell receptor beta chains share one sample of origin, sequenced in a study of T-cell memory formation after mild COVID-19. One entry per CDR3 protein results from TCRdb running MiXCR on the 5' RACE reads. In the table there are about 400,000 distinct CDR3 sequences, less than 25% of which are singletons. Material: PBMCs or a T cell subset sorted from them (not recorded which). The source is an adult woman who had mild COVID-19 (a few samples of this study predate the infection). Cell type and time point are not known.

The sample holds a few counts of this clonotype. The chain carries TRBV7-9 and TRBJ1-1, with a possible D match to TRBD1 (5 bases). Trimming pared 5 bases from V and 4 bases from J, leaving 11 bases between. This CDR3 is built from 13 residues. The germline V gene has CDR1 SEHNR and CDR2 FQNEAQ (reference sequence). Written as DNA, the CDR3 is TGTGCCAGCAGCCCAGAGGGGTTCACTGAAGCTTTCTTT. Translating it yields CASSPEGFTEAFF.

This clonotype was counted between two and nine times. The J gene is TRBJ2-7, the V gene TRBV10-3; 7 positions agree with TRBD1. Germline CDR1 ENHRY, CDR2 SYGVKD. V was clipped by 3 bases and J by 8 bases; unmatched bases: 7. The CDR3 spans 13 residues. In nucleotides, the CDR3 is TGTGCCATCAGTGAACAGGGGAGCGTCAAGCAGTACTTC. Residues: CAISEQGSVKQYF.

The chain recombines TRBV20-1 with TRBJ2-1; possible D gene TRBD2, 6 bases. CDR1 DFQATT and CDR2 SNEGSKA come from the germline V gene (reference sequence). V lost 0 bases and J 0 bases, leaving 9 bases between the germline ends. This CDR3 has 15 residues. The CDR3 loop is CSARDRGFSYNEQFF. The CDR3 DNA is TGCAGTGCTAGAGATCGGGGGTTCTCCTACAATGAGCAGTTCTTC.

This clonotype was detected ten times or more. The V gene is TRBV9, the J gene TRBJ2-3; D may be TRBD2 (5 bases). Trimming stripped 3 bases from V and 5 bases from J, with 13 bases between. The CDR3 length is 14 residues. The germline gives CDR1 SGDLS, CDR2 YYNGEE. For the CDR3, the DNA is TGTGCCAGCAGCGGGACTCTCCCCGGAGATACGCAGTATTTT. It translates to CASSGTLPGDTQYF.

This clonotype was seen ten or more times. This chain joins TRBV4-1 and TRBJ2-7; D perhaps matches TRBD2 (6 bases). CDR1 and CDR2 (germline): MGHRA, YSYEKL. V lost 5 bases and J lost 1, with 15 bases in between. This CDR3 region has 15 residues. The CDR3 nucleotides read TGCGCCAGCAGCGCCATTTGGCGGGGATCCTACGAGCAGTACTTC. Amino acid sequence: CASSAIWRGSYEQYF.

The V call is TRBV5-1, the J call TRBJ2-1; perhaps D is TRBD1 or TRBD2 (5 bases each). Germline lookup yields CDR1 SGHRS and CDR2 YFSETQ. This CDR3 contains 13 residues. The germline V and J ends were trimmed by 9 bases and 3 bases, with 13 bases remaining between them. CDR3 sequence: CATRGDLYNEQFF. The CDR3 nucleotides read TGCGCCACCCGAGGGGATCTCTACAATGAGCAGTTCTTC.

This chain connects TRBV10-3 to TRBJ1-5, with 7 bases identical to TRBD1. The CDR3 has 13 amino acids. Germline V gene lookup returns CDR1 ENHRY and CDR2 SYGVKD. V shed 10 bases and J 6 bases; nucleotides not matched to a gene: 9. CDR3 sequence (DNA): TGTGCCACTAATTCAGGGGGTACTCAGCCCCAGCATTTT. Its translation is CATNSGGTQPQHF.

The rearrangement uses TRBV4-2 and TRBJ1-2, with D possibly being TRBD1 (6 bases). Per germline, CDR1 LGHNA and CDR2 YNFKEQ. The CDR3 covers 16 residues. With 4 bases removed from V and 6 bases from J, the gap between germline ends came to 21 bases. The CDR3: CASSPQEGGARDGYTF. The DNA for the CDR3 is TGTGCCAGCAGCCCTCAAGAGGGGGGGGCACGGGATGGCTACACCTTC.

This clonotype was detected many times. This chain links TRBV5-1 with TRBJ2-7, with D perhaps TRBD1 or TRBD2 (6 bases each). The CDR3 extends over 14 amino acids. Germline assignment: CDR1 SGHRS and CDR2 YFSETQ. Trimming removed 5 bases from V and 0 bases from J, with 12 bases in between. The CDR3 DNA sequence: TGCGCCAGCAGTTGGGGGGACAACTCCTACGAGCAGTACTTC. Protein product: CASSWGDNSYEQYF. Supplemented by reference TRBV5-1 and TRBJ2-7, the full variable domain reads KAGVTQTPRYLIKTRGQQVTLSCSPISGHRSVSWYQQTPGQGLQFLFEYFSETQRNKGNFPGRFSGRQFSNSRSEMNVSTLELGDSALYLCASSWGDNSYEQYFGPGTRLTVT.

CDR3 region: CASGEFGTEAFF. The CDR3 nucleotides are TGTGCTAGTGGGGAATTTGGCACTGAAGCTTTCTTT. The chain combines TRBV12-5 with TRBJ1-1; D is ambiguous. Germline CDR1 and CDR2: LGHNT and FRNRAP. The CDR3 length is 12 residues. V was cut by 6 bases and J by 4 bases, with 9 bases left in between.

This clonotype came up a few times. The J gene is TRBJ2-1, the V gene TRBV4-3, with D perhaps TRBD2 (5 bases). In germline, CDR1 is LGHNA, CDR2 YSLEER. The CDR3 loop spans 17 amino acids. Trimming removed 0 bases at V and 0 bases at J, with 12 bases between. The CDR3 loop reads CASSQDSRAYSYNEQFF. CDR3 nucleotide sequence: TGCGCCAGCAGCCAAGATTCGCGGGCTTACTCCTACAATGAGCAGTTCTTC.

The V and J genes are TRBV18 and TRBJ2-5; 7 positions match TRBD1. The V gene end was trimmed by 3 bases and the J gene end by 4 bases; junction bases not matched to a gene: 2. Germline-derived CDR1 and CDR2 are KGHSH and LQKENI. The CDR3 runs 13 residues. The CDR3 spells CASSPTGIETQYF. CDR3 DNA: TGTGCCAGCTCACCGACAGGGATAGAGACCCAGTACTTC.

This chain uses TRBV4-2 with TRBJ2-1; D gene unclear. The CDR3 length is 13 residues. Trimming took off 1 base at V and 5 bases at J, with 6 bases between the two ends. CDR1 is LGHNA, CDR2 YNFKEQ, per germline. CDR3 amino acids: CASSQALNNEQFF. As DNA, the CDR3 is TGTGCCAGCAGCCAAGCTCTAAACAATGAGCAGTTCTTC.

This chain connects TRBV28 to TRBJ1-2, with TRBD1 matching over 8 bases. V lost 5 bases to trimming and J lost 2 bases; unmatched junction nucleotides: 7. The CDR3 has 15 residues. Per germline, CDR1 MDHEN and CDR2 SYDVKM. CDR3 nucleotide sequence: TGTGCCAGCAGTCCATCCGGGACAGGAAACTATGGCTACACCTTC. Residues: CASSPSGTGNYGYTF.

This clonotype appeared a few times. The CDR3 loop reads CASSLAVTSGSYEQYF. The CDR3 DNA reads as TGTGCCAGCAGCTTGGCCGTGACTAGCGGGTCCTACGAGCAGTACTTC. V usage is TRBV5-4 and J usage is TRBJ2-7; 10 nucleotides match TRBD2. The CDR3 is made up of 16 amino acids. After removal of 0 bases from V and 1 base from J, the junction contained 4 bases not matched to a gene. Germline assignment: CDR1 SGHNT and CDR2 YYREEE (reference sequence).

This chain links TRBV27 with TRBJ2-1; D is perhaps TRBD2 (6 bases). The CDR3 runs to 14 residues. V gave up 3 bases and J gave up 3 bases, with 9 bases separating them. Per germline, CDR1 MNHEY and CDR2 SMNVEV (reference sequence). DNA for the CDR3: TGTGCCAGCAGTTTGATGGACTACTACAATGAGCAGTTCTTC. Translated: CASSLMDYYNEQFF.

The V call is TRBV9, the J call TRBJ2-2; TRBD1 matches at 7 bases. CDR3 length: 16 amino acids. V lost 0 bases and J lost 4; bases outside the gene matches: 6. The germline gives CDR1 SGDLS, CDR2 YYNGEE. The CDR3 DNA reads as TGTGCCAGCAGCGTAGACGGGACAGCGGCCACCGGGGAGCTGTTTTTT. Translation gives CASSVDGTAATGELFF.

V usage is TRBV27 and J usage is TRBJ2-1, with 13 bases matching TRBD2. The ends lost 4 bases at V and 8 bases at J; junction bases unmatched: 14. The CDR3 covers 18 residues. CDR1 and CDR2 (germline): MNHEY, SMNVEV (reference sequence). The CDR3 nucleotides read TGTGCCAGCAGTTCACTAGCGGGGGGGTCACGTGTCCAGGATGAGCAGTTCTTC. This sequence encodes CASSSLAGGSRVQDEQFF.

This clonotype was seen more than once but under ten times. CDR3 amino acids: CASSLATGTGTEAFF. DNA for the CDR3: TGCGCCAGCAGCTTGGCGACAGGGACAGGCACTGAAGCTTTCTTT. This rearrangement joins TRBV5-1 to TRBJ1-1, with 8 bases fitting TRBD1. Trimming removed 0 bases from V and 4 bases from J; junction bases left unmatched: 5. The CDR3 contains 15 residues. Looked up from germline, CDR1 is SGHRS and CDR2 is YFSETQ.

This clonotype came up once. The CDR3 spells CAISEGGTYNEQFF. The CDR3 DNA follows: TGTGCCATCAGTGAGGGGGGAACCTACAATGAGCAGTTCTTC. V is TRBV10-3 and J is TRBJ2-1; D could derive from TRBD1 or TRBD2 (5 bases each). Looked up from germline, CDR1 is ENHRY and CDR2 is SYGVKD. CDR3 length equals 14 residues. Trimming took 2 bases from V and 2 from J, leaving 7 bases between them.

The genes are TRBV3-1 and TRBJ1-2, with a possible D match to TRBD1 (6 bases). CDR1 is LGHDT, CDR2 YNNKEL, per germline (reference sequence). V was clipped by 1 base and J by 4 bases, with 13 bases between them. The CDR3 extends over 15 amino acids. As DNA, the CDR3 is TGTGCCAGCAGCCAAGGTCAGGGGACCATCTATGGCTACACCTTC. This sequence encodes CASSQGQGTIYGYTF.

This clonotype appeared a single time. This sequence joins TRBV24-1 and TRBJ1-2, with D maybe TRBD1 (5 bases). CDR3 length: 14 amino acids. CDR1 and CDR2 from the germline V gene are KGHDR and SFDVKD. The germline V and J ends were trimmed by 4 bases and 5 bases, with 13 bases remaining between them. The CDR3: CATSEYGTPYGYTF. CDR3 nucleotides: TGTGCCACCAGTGAATATGGGACGCCATATGGCTACACCTTC.

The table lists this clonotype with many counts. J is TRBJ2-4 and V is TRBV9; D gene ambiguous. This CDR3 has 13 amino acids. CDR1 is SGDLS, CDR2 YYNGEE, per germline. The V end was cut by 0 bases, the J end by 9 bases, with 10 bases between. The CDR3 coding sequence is TGTGCCAGCAGCGTAGAATCAGAGAGCATTCAGTACTTC. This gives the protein CASSVESESIQYF.

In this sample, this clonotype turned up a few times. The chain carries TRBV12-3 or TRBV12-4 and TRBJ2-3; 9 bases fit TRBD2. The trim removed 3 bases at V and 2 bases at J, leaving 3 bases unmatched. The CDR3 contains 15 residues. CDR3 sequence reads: CASSFGTSPTDTQYF. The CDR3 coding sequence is TGTGCCAGCAGTTTCGGGACTAGCCCCACAGATACGCAGTATTTT.

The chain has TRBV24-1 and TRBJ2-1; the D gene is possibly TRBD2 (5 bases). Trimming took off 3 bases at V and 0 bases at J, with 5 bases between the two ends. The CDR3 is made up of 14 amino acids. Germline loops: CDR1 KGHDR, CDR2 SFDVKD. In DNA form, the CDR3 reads TGTGCCACCAGTGATGGGAGCTCCTACAATGAGCAGTTCTTC. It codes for CATSDGSSYNEQFF.

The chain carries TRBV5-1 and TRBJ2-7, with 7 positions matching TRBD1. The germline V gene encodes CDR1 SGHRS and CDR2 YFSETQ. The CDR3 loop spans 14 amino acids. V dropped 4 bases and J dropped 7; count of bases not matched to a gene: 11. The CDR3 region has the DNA TGCGCCAGCAGCCTAGGACAGGAAAATCCTGAGCAGTACTTC. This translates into CASSLGQENPEQYF.

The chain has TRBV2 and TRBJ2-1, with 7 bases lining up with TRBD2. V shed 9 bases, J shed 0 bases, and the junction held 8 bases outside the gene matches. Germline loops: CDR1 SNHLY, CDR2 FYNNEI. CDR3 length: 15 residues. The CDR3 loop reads CASCGSQTSYNEQFF. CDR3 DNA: TGTGCCAGTTGCGGGAGTCAGACCTCCTACAATGAGCAGTTCTTC.

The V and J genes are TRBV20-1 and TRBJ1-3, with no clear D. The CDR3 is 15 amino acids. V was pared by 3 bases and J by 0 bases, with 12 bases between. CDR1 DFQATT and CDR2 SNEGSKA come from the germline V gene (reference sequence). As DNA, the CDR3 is TGCAGTGCTAGGGTCGGGGATGGCTCTGGAAACACCATATATTTT. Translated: CSARVGDGSGNTIYF.